These T cell receptor beta chains were read from a single sample in a study of T cell responses to AZD1222 COVID-19 vaccine. Using immunoSEQ multiplex PCR, the repertoire was profiled, and TCRdb retains in-frame clones only, with some absent. Here the sample spans more than 60,000 clones, approximately 83% being singletons. The specimen was peripheral blood, collected on day 0 of AZD1222 vaccination. Every receptor here comes from an adult in good health. CDR3s include the opening cysteine and the closing phenylalanine or tryptophan. The D gene is left open where the match is weak. Rows give clone size only sometimes, using once, few, many, or a class for an expanded clone.

once	TRBJ1-3	TRBV4-1	NA	TGCGCCAGCAGCCACGGGGATTCGGGTCGGAACACCATATATTTT	CASSHGDSGRNTIYF
NA	TRBJ2-7	TRBV12-3/TRBV12-4	NA	TGTGCCAGCAGTATAGGGGTCCACGAGCAGTACTTC	CASSIGVHEQYF
NA	TRBJ1-3	TRBV2	TRBD1	TGTGCCAGCAGCGGGGGACAGTTCAACTCTGGAAACACCATATATTTT	CASSGGQFNSGNTIYF
NA	TRBJ2-3	TRBV19	TRBD2	TGTGCCAGTAGTAAACTAGCGGTAAGCACAGATACGCAGTATTTT	CASSKLAVSTDTQYF
NA	TRBJ2-3	TRBV9	TRBD2	TGTGCCAGCAGCGGTAGCGGGGTGAACACAGATACGCAGTATTTT	CASSGSGVNTDTQYF
NA	TRBJ1-2	TRBV10-3	NA	TGTGCCATCAGTGATCGGAATGGGGACGGCTACACCTTC	CAISDRNGDGYTF
NA	TRBJ1-1	TRBV6-5	NA	TGTGCCAGCAGTTACTCGGGGACGAACACTGAAGCTTTCTTT	CASSYSGTNTEAFF
NA	TRBJ1-4	TRBV5-6	NA	TGTGCCAGCAGCTTGGGGGGAAGTGGCGAAAAACTGTTTTTT	CASSLGGSGEKLFF
NA	TRBJ2-2	TRBV7-6	NA	TGTGCCAGCAGCTTAGAATCCGGGACACTCCCCGGGGAGCTGTTTTTT	CASSLESGTLPGELFF
NA	TRBJ1-2	TRBV7-8	NA	TGTGCCAGCAGCTTTGGTGGCGACTATGGCTACACCTTC	CASSFGGDYGYTF
once	TRBJ2-7	TRBV28	NA	TGTGCCAGCATCCTCGGGGGACAGTCCTACGAGCAGTACTTC	CASILGGQSYEQYF
NA	TRBJ1-3	TRBV30	NA	TGTGCCTGGATCACCTTTGGAGGAAACACCATATATTTT	CAWITFGGNTIYF
few	TRBJ2-5	TRBV18	NA	TGTGCCAGCTCACCAGAGAGGAAAGAGACCCAGTACTTC	CASSPERKETQYF
NA	TRBJ1-3	TRBV7-3	NA	TGTGCCAGCAGCCTAGGGAGCCCTGGAAACACCATATATTTT	CASSLGSPGNTIYF
NA	TRBJ2-7	TRBV11-1	TRBD2	TGTGCCAGCAGCCCGGGACTAGCGGGCTACGAGCAGTACTTC	CASSPGLAGYEQYF
once	TRBJ2-2	TRBV9	NA	TGTGCCAGCAGCAAAACTTCGTCGGCAGGGGCGACCGGGGAGCTGTTTTTT	CASSKTSSAGATGELFF
NA	TRBJ2-3	TRBV7-6	NA	TGTGCCAGCAGCTCGACTAGTGGGGGCACAGATACGCAGTATTTT	CASSSTSGGTDTQYF
NA	TRBJ2-7	TRBV5-1	NA	TGCGCCAGCAGCTTGGGGGGCACCTCCTACGAGCAGTACTTC	CASSLGGTSYEQYF
NA	TRBJ1-4	TRBV30	NA	TGTGCCTACACACCAGCCCCAACAGGGTCCGTAATGGCTAATGAAAAACTGTTTTTT	CAYTPAPTGSVMANEKLFF
NA	TRBJ2-7	TRBV25-1	TRBD1	TGTGCCAGCAGTGAGTCCGACGGGACAGGGGGGAGCGAGCAGTACTTC	CASSESDGTGGSEQYF
NA	TRBJ1-1	TRBV5-1	NA	TGCGCCAGCAGCTTAAGGCAGGGGAACACTGAAGCTTTCTTT	CASSLRQGNTEAFF
NA	TRBJ2-1	TRBV30	TRBD2	TGTGCCTGGACCGCCCTGGCGGGGGGTGCTAATGAGCAGTTCTTC	CAWTALAGGANEQFF
NA	TRBJ1-6	TRBV6-5	NA	TGTGCCAGCAGCCTCCTAGGGTCACCCCTCCACTTT	CASSLLGSPLHF
NA	TRBJ1-4	TRBV5-1	NA	TGCGCCAGCAGTATGACAGCTCCTCGGGCTAATGAAAAACTGTTTTTT	CASSMTAPRANEKLFF
NA	TRBJ2-2	TRBV10-3	TRBD2	TGTGCCATCAGTGAGGGCGGACTAGCGGGGAACACCGGGGAGCTGTTTTTT	CAISEGGLAGNTGELFF
NA	TRBJ1-3	TRBV6-5	TRBD1	TGTGCCAGCAGTTCCCTGTCAGGGGGGAACACCATATATTTT	CASSSLSGGNTIYF
NA	TRBJ2-1	TRBV3-1/TRBV3-2	NA	TGTGCCAGCAGCCTCTTGGCGGACAATGAGCAGTTCTTC	CASSLLADNEQFF